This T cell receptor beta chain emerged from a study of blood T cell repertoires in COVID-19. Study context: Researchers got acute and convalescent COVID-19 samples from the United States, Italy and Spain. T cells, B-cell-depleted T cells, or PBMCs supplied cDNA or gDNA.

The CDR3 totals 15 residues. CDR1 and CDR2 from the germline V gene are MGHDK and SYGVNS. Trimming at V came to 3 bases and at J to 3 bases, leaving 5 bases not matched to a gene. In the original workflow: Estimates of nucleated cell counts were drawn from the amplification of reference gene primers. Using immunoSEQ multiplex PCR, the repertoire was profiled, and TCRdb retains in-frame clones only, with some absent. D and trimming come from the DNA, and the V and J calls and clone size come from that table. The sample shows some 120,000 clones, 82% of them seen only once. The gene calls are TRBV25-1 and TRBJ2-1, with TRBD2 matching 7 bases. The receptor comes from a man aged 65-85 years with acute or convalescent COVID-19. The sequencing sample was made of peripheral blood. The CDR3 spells CASSEGGSIYNEQFF. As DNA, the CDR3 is TGTGCCAGCAGTGAGGGCGGGAGTATCTACAATGAGCAGTTCTTC.